Included here is one TCR beta chain sequence, with context. This specimen belongs to a study of CD8 T cells in Susac syndrome. Reverse transcription used about 0.45 to 1 ug RNA and random hexamers. immunoSEQ multiplex PCR amplified TCR beta CDR3 across 54 Vbeta, 13 Jbeta. Via MiXCR, TCRdb re-called the immunoSEQ multiplex PCR reads, giving one row per CDR3 protein. The repertoire includes 150,000 to 200,000 distinct CDR3 sequences, 95% of them detected once, and about 0.16% sits in the top ten. Those who served as multiple sclerosis controls were treatment-naive patients with stable or active relapsing-remitting disease. While CD8+ and CD4+ T cells were isolated negatively, TEMRA cells were enriched by FACS. Germline assignment: CDR1 SGHVS and CDR2 FQNEAQ. The CDR3 length is 14 residues. V lost 5 bases and J lost 6, with 16 bases in between.

This chain uses TRBV7-8 with TRBJ2-5; D gene ambiguous. The sample was CD8+ T cells from PBMCs. The sequence was obtained from a human donor with multiple sclerosis. CDR3: CASSLSRGAQTQYF. The CDR3 nucleotides are TGTGCCAGCAGCCTGAGCCGAGGTGCGCAGACCCAGTACTTC.